This TCR beta chain stems from a study of Graves' ophthalmopathy and Graves' hyperthyroidism. Excluded were patients with other autoimmune diseases, uncontrolled infections, pregnancy or lactation. PBMCs were obtained from roughly 10 ml of fresh peripheral blood. Between the trimmed V and J ends, which lost 7 bases and 2 bases, there was a span of 14 bases. The CDR3 loop spans 14 amino acids. In this sample, this clonotype turned up many times. Antigen specificity is unknown. Study results and limitations: Researchers report that a 13-signature model separated ophthalmopathy from stable hyperthyroidism, posting around 86% sensitivity and around 80% specificity. Detection in blood was also observed for most expanded thyroid clonotypes above 0.001 frequency.

The study amplified TCR beta CDR3 regions using RNA transcripts. RT-PCR with HTBI primers came first, then second-round multiplex PCR. TCRdb re-derived calls from the multiplex PCR reads in MiXCR, one entry per CDR3 protein. The sample yields roughly 400,000 distinct CDR3 sequences, 15% to 20% seen once. The chain recombines TRBV12-3 or TRBV12-4 with TRBJ1-2; D uncertain. The specimen was peripheral blood. The clonotype comes from a woman aged 18-29 years with Graves' ophthalmopathy. In nucleotides, the CDR3 is TGTGCCAGCAACCGGCCTGAGAAGAACTATGGCTACACCTTC. It yields the protein CASNRPEKNYGYTF.